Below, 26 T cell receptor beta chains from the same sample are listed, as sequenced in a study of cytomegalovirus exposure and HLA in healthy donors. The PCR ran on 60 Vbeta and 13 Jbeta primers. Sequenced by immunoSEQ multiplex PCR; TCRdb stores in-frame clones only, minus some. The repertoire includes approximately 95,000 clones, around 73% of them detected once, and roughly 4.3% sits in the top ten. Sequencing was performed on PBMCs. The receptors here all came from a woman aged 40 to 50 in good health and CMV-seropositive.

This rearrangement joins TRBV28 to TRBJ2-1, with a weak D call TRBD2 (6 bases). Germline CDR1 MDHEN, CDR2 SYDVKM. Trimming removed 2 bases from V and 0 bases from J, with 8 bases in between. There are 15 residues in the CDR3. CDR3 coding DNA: TGTGCCAGCAGTTTAAGGCGGGACTCCTACAATGAGCAGTTCTTC. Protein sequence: CASSLRRDSYNEQFF.

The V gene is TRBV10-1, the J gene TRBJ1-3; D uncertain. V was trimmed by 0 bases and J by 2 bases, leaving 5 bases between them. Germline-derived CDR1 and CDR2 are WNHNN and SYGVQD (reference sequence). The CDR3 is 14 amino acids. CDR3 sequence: CASSESGTGNTIYF. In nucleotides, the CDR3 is TGCGCCAGCAGTGAGTCCGGGACTGGAAACACCATATATTTT.

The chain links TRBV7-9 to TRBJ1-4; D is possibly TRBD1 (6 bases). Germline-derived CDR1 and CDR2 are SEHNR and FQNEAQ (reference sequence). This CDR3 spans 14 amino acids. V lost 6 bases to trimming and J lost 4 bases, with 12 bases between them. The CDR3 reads CASRTQGINEKLFF. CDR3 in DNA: TGTGCCAGCAGAACCCAGGGGATTAATGAAAAACTGTTTTTT.

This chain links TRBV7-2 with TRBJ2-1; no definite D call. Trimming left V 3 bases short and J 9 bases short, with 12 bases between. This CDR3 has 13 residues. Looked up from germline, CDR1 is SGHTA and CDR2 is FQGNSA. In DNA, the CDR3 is TGTGCCAGCAGCTTTTTAGAGGCGACTGAGCAGTTCTTC. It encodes CASSFLEATEQFF. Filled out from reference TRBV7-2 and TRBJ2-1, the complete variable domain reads GAGVSQSPSNKVTEKGKDVELRCDPISGHTALYWYRQSLGQGLEFLIYFQGNSAPDKSGLPSDRFSAERTGGSVSTLTIQRTQQEDSAVYLCASSFLEATEQFFGPGTRLTVL.

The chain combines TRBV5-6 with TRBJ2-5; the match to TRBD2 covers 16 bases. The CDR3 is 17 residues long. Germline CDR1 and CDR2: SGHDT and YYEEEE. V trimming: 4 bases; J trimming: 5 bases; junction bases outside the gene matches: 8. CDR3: CASSQGLAGGLGETQYF. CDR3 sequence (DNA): TGTGCCAGCAGCCAGGGACTAGCGGGAGGGTTAGGGGAGACCCAGTACTTC.

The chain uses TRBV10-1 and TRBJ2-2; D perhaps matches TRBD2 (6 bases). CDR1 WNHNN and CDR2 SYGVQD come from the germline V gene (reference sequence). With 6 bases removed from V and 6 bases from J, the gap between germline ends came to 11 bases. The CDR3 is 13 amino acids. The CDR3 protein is CASSRTTPGELFF. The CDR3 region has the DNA TGCGCCAGCAGCCGGACTACACCCGGGGAGCTGTTTTTT.

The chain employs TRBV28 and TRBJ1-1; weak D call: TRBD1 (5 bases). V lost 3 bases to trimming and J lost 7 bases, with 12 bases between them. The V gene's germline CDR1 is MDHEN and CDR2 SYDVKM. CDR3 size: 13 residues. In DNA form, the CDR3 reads TGTGCCAGCAGTTTGCCTGACAGTCTTGAAGCTTTCTTT. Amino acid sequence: CASSLPDSLEAFF.

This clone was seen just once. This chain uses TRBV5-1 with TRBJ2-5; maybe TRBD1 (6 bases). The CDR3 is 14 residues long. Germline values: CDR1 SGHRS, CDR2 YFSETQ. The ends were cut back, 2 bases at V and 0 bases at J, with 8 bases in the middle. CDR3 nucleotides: TGCGCCAGCAGCTTCGGGACAAACCAAGAGACCCAGTACTTC. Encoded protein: CASSFGTNQETQYF.

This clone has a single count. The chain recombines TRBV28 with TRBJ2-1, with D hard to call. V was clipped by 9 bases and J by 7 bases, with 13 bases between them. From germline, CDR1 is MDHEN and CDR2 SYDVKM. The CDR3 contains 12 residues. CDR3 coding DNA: TGTGCCAGTCAATACAGTGGAAATGAGCAGTTCTTC. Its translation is CASQYSGNEQFF.

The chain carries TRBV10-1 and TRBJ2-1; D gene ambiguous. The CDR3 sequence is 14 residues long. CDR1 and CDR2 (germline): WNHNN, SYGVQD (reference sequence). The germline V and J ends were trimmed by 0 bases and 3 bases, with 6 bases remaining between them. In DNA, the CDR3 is TGCGCCAGCAGTGAGTCTACTTTCTACAATGAGCAGTTCTTC. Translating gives CASSESTFYNEQFF.

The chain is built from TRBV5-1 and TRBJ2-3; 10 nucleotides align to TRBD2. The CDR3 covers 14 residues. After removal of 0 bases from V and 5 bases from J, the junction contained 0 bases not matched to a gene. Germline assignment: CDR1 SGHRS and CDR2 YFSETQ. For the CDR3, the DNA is TGCGCCAGCAGCTTGGAGCGGGAGGGAGATACGCAGTATTTT. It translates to CASSLEREGDTQYF.

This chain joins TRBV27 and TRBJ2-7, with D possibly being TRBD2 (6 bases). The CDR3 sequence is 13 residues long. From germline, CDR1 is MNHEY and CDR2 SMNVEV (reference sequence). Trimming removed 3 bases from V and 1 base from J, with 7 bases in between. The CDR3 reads CASSLGLSYEQYF. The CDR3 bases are TGTGCCAGCAGTTTGGGACTTTCCTACGAGCAGTACTTC.

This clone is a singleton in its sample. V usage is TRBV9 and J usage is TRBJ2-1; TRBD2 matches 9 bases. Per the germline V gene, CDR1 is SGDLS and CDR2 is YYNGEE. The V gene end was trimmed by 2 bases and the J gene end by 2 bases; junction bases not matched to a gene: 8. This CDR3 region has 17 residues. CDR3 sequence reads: CASSVAGLADTYNEQFF. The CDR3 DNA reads TGTGCCAGCAGCGTGGCGGGACTAGCCGATACCTACAATGAGCAGTTCTTC. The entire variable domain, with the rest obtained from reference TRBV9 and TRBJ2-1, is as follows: DSGVTQTPKHLITATGQRVTLRCSPRSGDLSVYWYQQSLDQGLQFLIQYYNGEERAKGNILERFSAQQFPDLHSELNLSSLELGDSALYFCASSVAGLADTYNEQFFGPGTRLTVL.

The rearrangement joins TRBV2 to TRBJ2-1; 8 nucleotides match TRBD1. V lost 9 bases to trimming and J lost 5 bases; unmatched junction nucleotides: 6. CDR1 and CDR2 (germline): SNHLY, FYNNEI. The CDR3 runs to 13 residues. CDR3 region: CASGQGADNEQFF. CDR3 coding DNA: TGTGCCAGTGGACAGGGAGCAGACAATGAGCAGTTCTTC.

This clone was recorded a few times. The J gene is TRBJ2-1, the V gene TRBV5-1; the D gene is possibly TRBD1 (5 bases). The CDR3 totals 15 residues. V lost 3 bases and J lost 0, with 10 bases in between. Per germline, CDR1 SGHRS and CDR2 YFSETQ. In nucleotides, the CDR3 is TGCGCCAGCAGCTCGGACACTAACTCCTACAATGAGCAGTTCTTC. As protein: CASSSDTNSYNEQFF.

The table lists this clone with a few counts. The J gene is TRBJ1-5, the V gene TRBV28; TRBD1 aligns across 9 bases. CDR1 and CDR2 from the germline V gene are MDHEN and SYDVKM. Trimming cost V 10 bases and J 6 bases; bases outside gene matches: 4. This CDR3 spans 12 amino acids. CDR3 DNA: TGTGCCACCAGACAGGGGGTTCAGCCCCAGCATTTT. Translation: CATRQGVQPQHF.

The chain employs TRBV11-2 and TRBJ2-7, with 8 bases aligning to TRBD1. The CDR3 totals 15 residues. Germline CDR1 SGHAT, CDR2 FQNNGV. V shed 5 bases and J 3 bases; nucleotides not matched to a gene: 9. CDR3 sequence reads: CASSLTGTGDYEQYF. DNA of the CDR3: TGTGCCAGCAGCCTAACCGGGACAGGAGACTACGAGCAGTACTTC.

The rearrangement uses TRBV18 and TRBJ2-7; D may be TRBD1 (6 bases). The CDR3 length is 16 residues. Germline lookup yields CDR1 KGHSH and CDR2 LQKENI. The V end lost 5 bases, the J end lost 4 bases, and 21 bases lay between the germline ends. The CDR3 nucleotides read TGTGCCAGCTCAGTCGGACAGAAGGGAACTCGTTACGAGCAGTACTTC. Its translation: CASSVGQKGTRYEQYF.

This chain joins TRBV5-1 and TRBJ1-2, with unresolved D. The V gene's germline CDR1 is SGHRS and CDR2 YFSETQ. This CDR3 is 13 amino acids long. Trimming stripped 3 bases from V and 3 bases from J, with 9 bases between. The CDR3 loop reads CASSSGMDYGYTF. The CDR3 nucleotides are TGCGCCAGCAGCTCGGGAATGGACTATGGCTACACCTTC.

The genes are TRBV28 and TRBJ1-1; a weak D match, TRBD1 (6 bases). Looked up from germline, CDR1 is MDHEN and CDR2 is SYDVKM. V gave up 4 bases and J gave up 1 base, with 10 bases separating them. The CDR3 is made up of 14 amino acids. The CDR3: CASSSPGQNTEAFF. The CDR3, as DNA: TGTGCCAGCAGTTCTCCGGGACAGAACACTGAAGCTTTCTTT. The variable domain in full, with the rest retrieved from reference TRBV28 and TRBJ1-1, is DVKVTQSSRYLVKRTGEKVFLECVQDMDHENMFWYRQDPGLGLRLIYFSYDVKMKEKGDIPEGYSVSREKKERFSLILESASTNQTSMYLCASSSPGQNTEAFFGQGTRLTVV.

The CDR3 region is CASSSPLGLRPTYNEQFF. Written as DNA, the CDR3 is TGCGCCAGCAGCTCCCCTTTGGGACTCCGGCCTACCTACAATGAGCAGTTCTTC. The chain has TRBV5-1 and TRBJ2-1; weak D call: TRBD2 (6 bases). V lost 3 bases and J lost 2, with 21 bases in between. The CDR3 length is 18 residues. Germline CDR1 is SGHRS and CDR2 is YFSETQ.

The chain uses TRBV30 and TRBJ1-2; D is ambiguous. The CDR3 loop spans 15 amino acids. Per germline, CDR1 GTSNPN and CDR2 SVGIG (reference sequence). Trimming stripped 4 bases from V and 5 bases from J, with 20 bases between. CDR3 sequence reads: CAWKSRHSLAYGYTF. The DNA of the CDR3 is TGTGCCTGGAAGTCCCGACATTCGCTAGCGTATGGCTACACCTTC.

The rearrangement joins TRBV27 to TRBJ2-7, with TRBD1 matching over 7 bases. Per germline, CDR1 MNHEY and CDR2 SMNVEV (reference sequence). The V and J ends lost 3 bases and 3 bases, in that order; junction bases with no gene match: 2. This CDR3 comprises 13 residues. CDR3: CASSFGTDYEQYF. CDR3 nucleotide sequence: TGTGCCAGCAGTTTTGGGACAGACTACGAGCAGTACTTC.

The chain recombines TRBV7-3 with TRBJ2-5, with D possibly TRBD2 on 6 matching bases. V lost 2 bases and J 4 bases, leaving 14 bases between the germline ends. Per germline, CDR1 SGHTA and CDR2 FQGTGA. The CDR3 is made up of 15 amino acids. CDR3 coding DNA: TGTGCCAGCAGCTTATGGGGGAGGTTAGGAGAGACCCAGTACTTC. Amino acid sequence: CASSLWGRLGETQYF.

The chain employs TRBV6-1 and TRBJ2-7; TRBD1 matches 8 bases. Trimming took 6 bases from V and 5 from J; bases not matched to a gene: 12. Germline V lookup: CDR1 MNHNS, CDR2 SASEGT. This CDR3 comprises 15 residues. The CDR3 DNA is TGTGCCAGCAGCGCAGGGACAGGCCAGACCGACGAGCAGTACTTC. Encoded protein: CASSAGTGQTDEQYF.

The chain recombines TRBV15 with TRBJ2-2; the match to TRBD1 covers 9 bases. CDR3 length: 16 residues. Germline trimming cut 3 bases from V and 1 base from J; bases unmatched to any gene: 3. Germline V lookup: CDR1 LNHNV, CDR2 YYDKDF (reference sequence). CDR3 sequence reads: CATSRDRGKNTGELFF. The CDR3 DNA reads TGTGCCACCAGCAGGGACAGGGGAAAGAACACCGGGGAGCTGTTTTTT.